This entry lists 10 T cell receptor beta chains sequenced from one sample in a study of T cells in Graves' hyperthyroidism and ophthalmopathy. Researchers amplified the TCR beta CDR3 regions from RNA transcripts. Initially, a first-round RT-PCR of the TCR CDR3 employed the HTBI primer set. TCRdb re-called the multiplex PCR reads with MiXCR, one entry per CDR3 protein. The table shows roughly 180,000 distinct CDR3 sequences, with over 8% occurring only once. What was sequenced was blood. Source of these receptors: a woman under 30 with Graves' hyperthyroidism that later progressed to Graves' ophthalmopathy.

The chain links TRBV29-1 to TRBJ2-2; the D gene is possibly TRBD1 (5 bases). The CDR3 is made up of 12 amino acids. Per the germline V gene, CDR1 is SQVTM and CDR2 is ANQGSEA. V was shortened by 4 bases and J by 4 bases, with 7 bases between the two germline ends. CDR3 bases: TGCAGCGTTGTTAGGGGCACCGGGGAGCTGTTTTTT. Protein product: CSVVRGTGELFF.

There are many counts of this clonotype. The CDR3 sequence: CASSPITRGPYEQYF. The CDR3 DNA follows: TGTGCCAGCTCACCAATAACCAGGGGTCCCTACGAGCAGTACTTC. This chain uses TRBV18 with TRBJ2-7; a weak D match, TRBD1 (6 bases). Deletions cut 2 bases from V and 2 bases from J, with 13 bases between. CDR3 size: 15 residues. Germline CDR1 is KGHSH and CDR2 is LQKENI.

This clonotype was seen only a few times. V is TRBV6-4 and J is TRBJ1-1, with TRBD1 matching over 8 bases. Germline trimming cut 6 bases from V and 1 base from J; bases unmatched to any gene: 4. There are 14 residues in the CDR3. Germline values: CDR1 MRHNA, CDR2 SNTAGT. The CDR3 here is CASRPGTGNTEAFF. The CDR3, as DNA: TGTGCCAGCAGGCCCGGGACAGGGAACACTGAAGCTTTCTTT.

This clonotype was detected ten times or more. This chain connects TRBV11-2 to TRBJ1-2, with D possibly being TRBD1 (5 bases). CDR3 length: 13 amino acids. V lost 1 base, J lost 9 bases, and 12 bases lay in between. In germline, CDR1 is SGHAT, CDR2 FQNNGV. This chain's CDR3 is CASSLGPGSSYTF. The CDR3 nucleotides are TGTGCCAGCAGCTTAGGCCCAGGGAGTAGCTACACCTTC.

Many counts were recorded for this clonotype. The CDR3 spells CASSQGRGGHEQYF. The CDR3 region has the DNA TGTGCCAGCAGCCAAGGTAGGGGCGGCCACGAGCAGTACTTC. The chain recombines TRBV3-1 with TRBJ2-7, with TRBD1 as a possible D gene (5 bases). The CDR3 sequence is 14 residues long. Trimming pared 1 base from V and 5 bases from J, leaving 12 bases between. Germline lookup yields CDR1 LGHDT and CDR2 YNNKEL (reference sequence).

This clonotype has a count of ten or more. This sequence joins TRBV29-1 and TRBJ2-2; weak D call: TRBD2 (6 bases). The V end lost 0 bases, the J end lost 1 base, and 12 bases lay between the germline ends. CDR3 length: 16 amino acids. Germline V gene lookup returns CDR1 SQVTM and CDR2 ANQGSEA. CDR3 loop: CSVEDLGLKNTGELFF. DNA for the CDR3: TGCAGCGTTGAAGATCTCGGACTAAAGAACACCGGGGAGCTGTTTTTT.

This clonotype occurred a few times. Compared with germline, one end of the junction differs, possibly owing to a read error. The genes are TRBV4-1 and TRBJ2-7; 15 nucleotides agree with TRBD2. The CDR3 runs to 16 residues. Per germline, CDR1 MGHRA and CDR2 YSYEKL. The CDR3 DNA reads as TGTGCCAGCAGCCATAGGACTAGCGGGAGGGCCGCCGAGCAGTACTTC. Translating gives CASSHRTSGRAAEQYF.

This clonotype was detected ten times or more. The rearrangement links TRBV27 to TRBJ1-3, with unresolved D. Germline CDR1 and CDR2: MNHEY and SMNVEV (reference sequence). V was clipped by 2 bases and J by 0 bases, with 11 bases between them. The CDR3 contains 16 residues. The CDR3 region has the DNA TGTGCCAGCAGTTTACAGTACTCCAGCTCTGGAAACACCATATATTTT. Translating gives CASSLQYSSSGNTIYF.

The V gene is TRBV6-1, the J gene TRBJ1-5; D gene unclear. The CDR3 extends over 13 amino acids. The V end lost 6 bases, the J end lost 2 bases, and 8 bases lay between the germline ends. CDR1 and CDR2 (germline): MNHNS, SASEGT. As DNA, the CDR3 is TGTGCCAGCAGCCGCGAGGGCAATCAGCCCCAGCATTTT. It specifies CASSREGNQPQHF.

In the case of this clonotype: This could be a read error, since a much larger clone is one nucleotide away. This chain joins TRBV20-1 and TRBJ1-5; D may be TRBD1 (5 bases). CDR1 is DFQATT and CDR2 is SNEGSKA in the germline V gene (reference sequence). This CDR3 region has 13 residues. In DNA, the CDR3 is TGCGGTGCTAGTGTTGGGGCGGATCAGCCCCAGCATTTT. It encodes CGASVGADQPQHF.